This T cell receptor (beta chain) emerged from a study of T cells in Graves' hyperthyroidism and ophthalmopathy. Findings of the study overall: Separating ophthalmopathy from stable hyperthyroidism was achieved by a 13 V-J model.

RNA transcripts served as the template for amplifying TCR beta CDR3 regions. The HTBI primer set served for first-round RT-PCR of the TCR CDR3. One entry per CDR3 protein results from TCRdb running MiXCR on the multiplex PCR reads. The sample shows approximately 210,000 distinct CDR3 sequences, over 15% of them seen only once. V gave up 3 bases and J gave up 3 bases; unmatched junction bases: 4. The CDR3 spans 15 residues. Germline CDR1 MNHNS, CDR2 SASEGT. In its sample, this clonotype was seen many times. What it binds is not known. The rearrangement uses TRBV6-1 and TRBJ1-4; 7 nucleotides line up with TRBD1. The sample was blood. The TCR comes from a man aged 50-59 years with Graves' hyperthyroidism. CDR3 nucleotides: TGTGCCAGCAGTGACGGGACAGACCCTAATGAAAAACTGTTTTTT. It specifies CASSDGTDPNEKLFF.